A single T cell receptor (beta chain) is shown here with its context. Antigen specificity is unknown. Sequencing used immunoSEQ multiplex PCR; TCRdb keeps in-frame clones, though not all of them. The table has around 130,000 clones, approximately 86% seen once. The source of the sample is a study of T cell responses to AZD1222 COVID-19 vaccine. Overall study findings and caveats: Seropositivity was recorded at baseline in only 6 or 7 AZD1222 recipients. Vaccination with two AZD1222 doses was followed by a rise in Spike-specific TCR breadth and depth. Among the donors, most were white British and more were female, and clonal diversity was possibly underestimated.

The CDR3 totals 15 residues. The ends were cut back, 3 bases at V and 2 bases at J, with 11 bases in the middle. Looked up from germline, CDR1 is SGHDN and CDR2 is FVKESK. This clonotype was sampled from an adult in good health. The sequenced sample was peripheral blood, obtained on day 0 of AZD1222 vaccination. This rearrangement joins TRBV14 to TRBJ2-1; D gene unclear. In nucleotides, the CDR3 is TGTGCCAGCAGCCAGGGCCCAGACCCCTACAATGAGCAGTTCTTC. Protein sequence: CASSQGPDPYNEQFF. Supplemented by reference TRBV14 and TRBJ2-1, the full variable domain reads EAGVTQFPSHSVIEKGQTVTLRCDPISGHDNLYWYRRVMGKEIKFLLHFVKESKQDESGMPNNRFLAERTGGTYSTLKVQPAELEDSGVYFCASSQGPDPYNEQFFGPGTRLTVL.